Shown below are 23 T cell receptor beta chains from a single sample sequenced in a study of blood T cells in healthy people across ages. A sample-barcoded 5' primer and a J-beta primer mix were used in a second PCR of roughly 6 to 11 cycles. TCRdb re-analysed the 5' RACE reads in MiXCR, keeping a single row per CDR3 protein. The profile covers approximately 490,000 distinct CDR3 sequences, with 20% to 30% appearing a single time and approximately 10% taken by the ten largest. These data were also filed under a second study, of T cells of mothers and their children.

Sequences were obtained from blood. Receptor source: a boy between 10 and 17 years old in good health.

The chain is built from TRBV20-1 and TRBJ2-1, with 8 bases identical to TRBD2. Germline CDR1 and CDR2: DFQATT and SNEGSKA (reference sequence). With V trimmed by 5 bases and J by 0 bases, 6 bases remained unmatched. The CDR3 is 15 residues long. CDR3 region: CSASERGSSYNEQFF. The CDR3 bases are TGCAGTGCTTCCGAGCGGGGGAGCTCCTACAATGAGCAGTTCTTC.

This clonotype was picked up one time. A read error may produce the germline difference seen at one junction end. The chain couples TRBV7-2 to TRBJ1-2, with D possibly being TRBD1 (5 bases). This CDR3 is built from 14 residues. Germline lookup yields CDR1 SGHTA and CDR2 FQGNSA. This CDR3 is CAGSLGRVNYGYTF. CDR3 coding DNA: TGTGCCGGCAGCTTAGGCAGGGTTAACTATGGCTACACCTTC.

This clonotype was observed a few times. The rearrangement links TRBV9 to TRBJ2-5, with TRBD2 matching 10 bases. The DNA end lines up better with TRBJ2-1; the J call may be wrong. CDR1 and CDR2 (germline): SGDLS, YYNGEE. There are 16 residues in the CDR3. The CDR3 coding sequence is TGTGCCAGCAGCGTAGCTAGCGGGAGTATTTTAGATGAGCAGTTCTTC. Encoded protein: CASSVASGSILDEQFF.

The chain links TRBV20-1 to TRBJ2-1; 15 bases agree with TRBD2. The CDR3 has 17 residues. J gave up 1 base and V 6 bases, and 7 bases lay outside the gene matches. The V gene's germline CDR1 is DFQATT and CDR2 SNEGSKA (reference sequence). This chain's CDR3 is CSAKGLAGGISYNEQFF. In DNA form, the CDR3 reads TGCAGTGCCAAAGGACTAGCGGGAGGGATATCCTACAATGAGCAGTTCTTC.

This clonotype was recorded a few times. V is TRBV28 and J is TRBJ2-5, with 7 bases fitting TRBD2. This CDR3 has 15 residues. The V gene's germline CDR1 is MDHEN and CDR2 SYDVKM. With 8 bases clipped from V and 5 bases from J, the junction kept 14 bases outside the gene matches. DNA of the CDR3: TGTGCCAGCGGAGGACTAGGTGTGTTTCGGGAGACCCAGTACTTC. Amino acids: CASGGLGVFRETQYF.

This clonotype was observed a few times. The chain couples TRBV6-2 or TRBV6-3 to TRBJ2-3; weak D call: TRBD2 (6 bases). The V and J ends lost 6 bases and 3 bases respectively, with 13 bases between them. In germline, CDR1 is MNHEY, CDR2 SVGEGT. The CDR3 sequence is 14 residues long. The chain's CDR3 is CASRQLGTTDTQYF. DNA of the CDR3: TGTGCCAGCAGGCAGCTAGGGACTACAGATACGCAGTATTTT.

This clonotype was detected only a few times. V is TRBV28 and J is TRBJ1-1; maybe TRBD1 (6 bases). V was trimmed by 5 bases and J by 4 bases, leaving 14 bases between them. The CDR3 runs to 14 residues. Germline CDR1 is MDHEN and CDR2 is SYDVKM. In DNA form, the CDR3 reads TGTGCCAGCAGTCAACAGGGATCGGCCACTGAAGCTTTCTTT. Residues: CASSQQGSATEAFF. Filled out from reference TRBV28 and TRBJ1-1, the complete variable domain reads DVKVTQSSRYLVKRTGEKVFLECVQDMDHENMFWYRQDPGLGLRLIYFSYDVKMKEKGDIPEGYSVSREKKERFSLILESASTNQTSMYLCASSQQGSATEAFFGQGTRLTVV.

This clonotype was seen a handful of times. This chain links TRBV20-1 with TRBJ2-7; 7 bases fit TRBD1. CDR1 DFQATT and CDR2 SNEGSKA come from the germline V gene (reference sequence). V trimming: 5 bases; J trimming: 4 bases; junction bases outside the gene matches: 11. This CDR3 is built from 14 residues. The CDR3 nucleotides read TGCAGTGCTCCCGTTGGGGGACAGCCATACGAGCAGTACTTC. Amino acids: CSAPVGGQPYEQYF.

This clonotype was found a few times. For the CDR3, the DNA is TGTGCCAGCAGTTTCCCCCTAGCGGGAGGGCCAGATGAGCAGTTCTTC. It yields the protein CASSFPLAGGPDEQFF. The chain links TRBV28 to TRBJ2-5; TRBD2 aligns across 12 bases. The J call may not be correct, given that the DNA end is closer to TRBJ2-1. The CDR3 has 16 residues. Germline V lookup: CDR1 MDHEN, CDR2 SYDVKM.

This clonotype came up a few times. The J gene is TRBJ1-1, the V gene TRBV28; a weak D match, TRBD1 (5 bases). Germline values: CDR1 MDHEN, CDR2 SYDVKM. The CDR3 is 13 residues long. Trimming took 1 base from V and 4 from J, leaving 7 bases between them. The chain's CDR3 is CASSLLGTTEAFF. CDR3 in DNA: TGTGCCAGCAGTTTATTAGGGACCACTGAAGCTTTCTTT.

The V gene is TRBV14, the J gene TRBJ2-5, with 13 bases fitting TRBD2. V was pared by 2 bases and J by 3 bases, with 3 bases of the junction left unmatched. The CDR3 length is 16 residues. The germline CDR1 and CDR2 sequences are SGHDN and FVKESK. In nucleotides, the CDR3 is TGTGCCAGCAGCCAAACCGGGACTAGCGGGGAAGAGACCCAGTACTTC. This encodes CASSQTGTSGEETQYF.

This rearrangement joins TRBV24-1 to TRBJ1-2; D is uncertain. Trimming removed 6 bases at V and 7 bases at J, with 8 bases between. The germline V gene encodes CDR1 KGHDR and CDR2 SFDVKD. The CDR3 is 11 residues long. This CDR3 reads CATSSGSGYTF. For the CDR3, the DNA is TGTGCCACCAGTTCGGGTTCTGGCTACACCTTC.

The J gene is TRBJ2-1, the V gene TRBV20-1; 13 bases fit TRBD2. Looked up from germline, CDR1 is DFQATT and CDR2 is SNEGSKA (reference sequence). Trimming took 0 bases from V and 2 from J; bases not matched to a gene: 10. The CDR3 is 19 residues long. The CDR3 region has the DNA TGCAGTGCTAGAGATACCGGGACTAGCGGGGCTGTCGCCTACAATGAGCAGTTCTTC. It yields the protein CSARDTGTSGAVAYNEQFF.

The CDR3 spells CASSLPPGQGDYEQYF. Here the CDR3 DNA reads TGTGCCAGCAGTTTACCTCCGGGGCAGGGAGACTACGAGCAGTACTTC. The V gene is TRBV28, the J gene TRBJ2-7, with D perhaps TRBD1 or TRBD2 (5 bases each). Germline CDR1 reads MDHEN; CDR2 reads SYDVKM. The CDR3 is 16 residues long. V was clipped by 2 bases and J by 3 bases, with 17 bases between them.

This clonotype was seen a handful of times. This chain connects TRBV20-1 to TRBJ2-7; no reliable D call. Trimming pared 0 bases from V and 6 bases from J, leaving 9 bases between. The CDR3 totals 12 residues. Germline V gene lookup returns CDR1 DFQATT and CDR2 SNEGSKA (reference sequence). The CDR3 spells CSARDLQIEQYF. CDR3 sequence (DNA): TGCAGTGCTAGAGACCTGCAAATCGAGCAGTACTTC.

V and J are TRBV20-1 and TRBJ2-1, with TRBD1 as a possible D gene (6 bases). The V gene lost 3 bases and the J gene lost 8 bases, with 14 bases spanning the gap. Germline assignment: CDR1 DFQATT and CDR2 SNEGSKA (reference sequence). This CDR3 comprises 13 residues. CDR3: CSASSGGRDEQFF. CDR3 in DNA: TGCAGTGCTAGCTCTGGGGGCCGGGATGAGCAGTTCTTC.

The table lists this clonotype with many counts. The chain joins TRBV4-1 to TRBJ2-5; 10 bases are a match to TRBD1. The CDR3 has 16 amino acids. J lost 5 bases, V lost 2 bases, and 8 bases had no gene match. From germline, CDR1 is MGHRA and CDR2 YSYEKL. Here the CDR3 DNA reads TGCGCCAGCAGCCAACGCGCCGGGACAGGGGACGAGACCCAGTACTTC. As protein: CASSQRAGTGDETQYF.

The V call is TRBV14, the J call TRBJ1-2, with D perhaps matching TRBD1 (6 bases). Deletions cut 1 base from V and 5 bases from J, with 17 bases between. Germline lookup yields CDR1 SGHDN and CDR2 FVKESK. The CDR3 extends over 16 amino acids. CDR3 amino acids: CASSQGIDRRSYGYTF. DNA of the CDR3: TGTGCCAGCAGCCAAGGCATAGACAGGAGATCATATGGCTACACCTTC.

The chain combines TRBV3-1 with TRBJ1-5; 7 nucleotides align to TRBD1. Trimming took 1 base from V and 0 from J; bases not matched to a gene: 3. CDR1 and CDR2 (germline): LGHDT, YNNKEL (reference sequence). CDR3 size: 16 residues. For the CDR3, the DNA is TGTGCCAGCAGCCAAGGACAGGGCTATAGCAATCAGCCCCAGCATTTT. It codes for CASSQGQGYSNQPQHF.

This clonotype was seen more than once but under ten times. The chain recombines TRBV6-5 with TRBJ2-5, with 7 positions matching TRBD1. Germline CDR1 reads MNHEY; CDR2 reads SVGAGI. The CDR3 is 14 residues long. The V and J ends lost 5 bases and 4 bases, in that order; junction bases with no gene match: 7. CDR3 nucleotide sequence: TGTGCCAGCAGTACGAAGACAGGGAGAGAGACCCAGTACTTC. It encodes CASSTKTGRETQYF.

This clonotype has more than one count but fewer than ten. CDR3 sequence (DNA): TGTGCTAGTGGTTTGGTAAGGTGGTGTCGAGCCAAAAACATTCAGTACTTC. It yields the protein CASGLVRWCRAKNIQYF. This rearrangement joins TRBV12-5 to TRBJ2-4; no clear D. The V end lost 0 bases, the J end lost 0 bases, and 12 bases lay between the germline ends. There are 17 residues in the CDR3. Germline lookup yields CDR1 LGHNT and CDR2 FRNRAP.

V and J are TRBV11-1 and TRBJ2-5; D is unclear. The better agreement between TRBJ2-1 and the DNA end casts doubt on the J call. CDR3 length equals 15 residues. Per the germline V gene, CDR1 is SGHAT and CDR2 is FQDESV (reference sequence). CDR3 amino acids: CASSLVVAATNEQFF. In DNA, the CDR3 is TGTGCCAGCAGCTTAGTTGTTGCCGCGACTAATGAGCAGTTCTTC.

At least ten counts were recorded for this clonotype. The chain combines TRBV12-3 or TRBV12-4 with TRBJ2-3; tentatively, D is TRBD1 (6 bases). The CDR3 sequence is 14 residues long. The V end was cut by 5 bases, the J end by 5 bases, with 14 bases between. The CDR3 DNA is TGTGCCAGCAGTCGAAATAGACAGGAAGATACGCAGTATTTT. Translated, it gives CASSRNRQEDTQYF.